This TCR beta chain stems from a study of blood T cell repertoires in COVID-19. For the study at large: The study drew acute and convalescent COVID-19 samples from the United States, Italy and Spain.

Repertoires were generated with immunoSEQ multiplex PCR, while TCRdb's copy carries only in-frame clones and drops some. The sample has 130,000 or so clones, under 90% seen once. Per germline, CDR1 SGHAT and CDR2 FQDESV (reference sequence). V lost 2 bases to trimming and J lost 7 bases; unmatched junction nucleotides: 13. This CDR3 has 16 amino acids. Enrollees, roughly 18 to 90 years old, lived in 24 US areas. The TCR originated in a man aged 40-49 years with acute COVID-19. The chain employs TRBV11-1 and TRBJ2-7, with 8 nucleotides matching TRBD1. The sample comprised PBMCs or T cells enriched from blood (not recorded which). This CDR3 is CASSLHNGQGQTEQYF. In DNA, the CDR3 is TGTGCCAGCAGCTTACACAATGGACAGGGCCAAACGGAGCAGTACTTC.